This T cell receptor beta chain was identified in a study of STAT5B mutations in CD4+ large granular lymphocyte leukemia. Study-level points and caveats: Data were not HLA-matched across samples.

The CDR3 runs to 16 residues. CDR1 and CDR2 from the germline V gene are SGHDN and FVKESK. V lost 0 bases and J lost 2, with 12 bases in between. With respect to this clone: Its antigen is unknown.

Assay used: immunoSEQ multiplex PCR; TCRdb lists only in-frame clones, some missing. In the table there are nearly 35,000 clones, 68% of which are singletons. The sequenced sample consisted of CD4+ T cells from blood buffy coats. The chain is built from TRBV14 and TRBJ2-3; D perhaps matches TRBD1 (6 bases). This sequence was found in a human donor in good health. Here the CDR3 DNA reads TGTGCCAGCAGCCAAGAGGACAGCCCATTCACAGATACGCAGTATTTT. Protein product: CASSQEDSPFTDTQYF.